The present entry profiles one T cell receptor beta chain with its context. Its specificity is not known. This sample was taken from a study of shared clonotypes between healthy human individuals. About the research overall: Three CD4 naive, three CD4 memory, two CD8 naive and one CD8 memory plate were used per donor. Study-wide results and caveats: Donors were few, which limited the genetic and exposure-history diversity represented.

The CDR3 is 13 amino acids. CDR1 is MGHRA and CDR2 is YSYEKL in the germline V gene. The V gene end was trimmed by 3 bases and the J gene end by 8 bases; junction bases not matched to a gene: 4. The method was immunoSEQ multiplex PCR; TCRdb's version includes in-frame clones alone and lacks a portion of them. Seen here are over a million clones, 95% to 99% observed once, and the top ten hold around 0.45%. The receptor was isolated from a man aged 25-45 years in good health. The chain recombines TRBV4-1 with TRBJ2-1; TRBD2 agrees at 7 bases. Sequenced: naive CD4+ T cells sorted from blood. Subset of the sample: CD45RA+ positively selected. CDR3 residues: CASSQFRGDEQFF. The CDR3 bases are TGCGCCAGCAGCCAGTTTCGGGGGGATGAGCAGTTCTTC.